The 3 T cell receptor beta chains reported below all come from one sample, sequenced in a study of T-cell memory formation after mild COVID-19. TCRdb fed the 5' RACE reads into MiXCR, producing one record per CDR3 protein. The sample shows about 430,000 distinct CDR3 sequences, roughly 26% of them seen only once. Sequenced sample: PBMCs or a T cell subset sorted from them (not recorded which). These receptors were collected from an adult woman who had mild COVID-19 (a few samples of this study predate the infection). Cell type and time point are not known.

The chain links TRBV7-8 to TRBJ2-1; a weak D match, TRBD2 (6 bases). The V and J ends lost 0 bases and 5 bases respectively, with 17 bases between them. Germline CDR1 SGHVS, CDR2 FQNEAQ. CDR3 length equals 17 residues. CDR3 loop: CASSLAYGGIFDNEQFF. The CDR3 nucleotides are TGTGCCAGCAGCTTAGCGTACGGCGGGATCTTTGACAATGAGCAGTTCTTC.

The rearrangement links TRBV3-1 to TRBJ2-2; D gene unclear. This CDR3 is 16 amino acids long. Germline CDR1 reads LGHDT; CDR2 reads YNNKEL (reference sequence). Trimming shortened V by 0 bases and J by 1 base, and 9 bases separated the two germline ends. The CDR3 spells CASSQELRRNTGELFF. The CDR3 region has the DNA TGTGCCAGCAGCCAAGAGTTAAGGCGGAACACCGGGGAGCTGTTTTTT.

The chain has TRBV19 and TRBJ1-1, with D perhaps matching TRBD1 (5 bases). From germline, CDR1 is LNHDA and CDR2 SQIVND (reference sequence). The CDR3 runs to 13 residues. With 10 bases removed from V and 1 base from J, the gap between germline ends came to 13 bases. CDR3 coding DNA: TGTGCCATTAGAGACAGCCCGAACACTGAAGCTTTCTTT. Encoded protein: CAIRDSPNTEAFF.